This T cell receptor (beta chain) was retrieved from a study of control samples from healthy donors and cancer patients. Concerning this clone: Different DNA sequences within this sample yield the same CDR3.

Data came from immunoSEQ multiplex PCR; TCRdb stores just in-frame clones and leaves some out. The repertoire holds some 95,000 clones, with 70% to 90% as singletons. Trimming took off 3 bases at V and 5 bases at J, with 7 bases between the two ends. Germline V gives CDR1 SGHRS, CDR2 YFSETQ. The CDR3 consists of 12 residues. The rearrangement joins TRBV5-1 to TRBJ2-3; either TRBD1 or TRBD2 may fit D (5 bases each). The source is a man aged 25-40 years in good health. The sequenced sample was blood. The CDR3 region is CASSWDLDTQYF. Here the CDR3 DNA reads TGCGCCAGCAGCTGGGACCTAGATACGCAGTATTTT.